A single T cell receptor beta chain is shown here with its context. The germline V gene has CDR1 MDHEN and CDR2 SYDVKM. The V end lost 6 bases, the J end lost 4 bases, and 25 bases lay between the germline ends. The CDR3 consists of 17 residues. Data came from immunoSEQ multiplex PCR; TCRdb stores just in-frame clones and leaves some out. The table has 2,500,000 or so clones, 90% to 95% seen once. This sample is part of a study of shared clonotypes between healthy human individuals. This clonotype was sampled from a man aged 18 to 30 in good health. Some clones in this sample may be carry-over from other donors' samples. This sequence joins TRBV28 and TRBJ2-7, with D possibly matching TRBD1 (8 bases). Material: naive CD4+ T cells from PBMCs. Regarding subset: CD45RA+ positively selected. The CDR3 DNA reads TGTGCCAGCAGCCCAGCCGGTCTACAGGGGGGAGGGTACGAGCAGTACTTC. Amino acid sequence: CASSPAGLQGGGYEQYF.